This TCR beta chain was found in a study of blood T cell repertoires in COVID-19. Repertoires were generated with immunoSEQ multiplex PCR, while TCRdb's copy carries only in-frame clones and drops some. This sample has 360,000 or so clones, with roughly 91% found just once. This CDR3 has 17 amino acids. Trimming took off 4 bases at V and 3 bases at J, with 22 bases between the two ends. Per the germline V gene, CDR1 is MNHEY and CDR2 is SVGEGT. V gene TRBV6-2 or TRBV6-3 combines with J gene TRBJ2-7; the D is unclear. This sequence originates from a woman in her twenties or thirties who had recovered from COVID-19. The material sequenced was PBMCs or T cells enriched from blood (not recorded which). CDR3: CASSFIFQEPSHYEQYF. CDR3 sequence (DNA): TGTGCCAGCAGTTTTATTTTCCAGGAACCATCCCACTACGAGCAGTACTTC.